This is a list of T cell receptor beta chains from one sample in a study of blood T cells in healthy people across ages. TCRdb fed the 5' RACE reads into MiXCR, producing one record per CDR3 protein. This table holds 1.5 million to 2 million distinct CDR3 sequences, around 36% found once. Sequencing was done on a sample of blood. The receptors were gathered from a woman aged 25 to 39 in good health. The CDR3 runs from the conserved cysteine through the conserved F or W. A D gene is named only where the DNA matches it firmly. Clone size is shown for a subset of rows, as once, few, many or a class of expanded clone.

>TRBV20-1|TRBJ2-7|-|-
TGCAGTGCTTCACGACAGGAGGACTACGAGCAGTACTTC
CSASRQEDYEQYF
>TRBV7-2|TRBJ2-5|-|-
TGTGCCGGCACCCCCCAGGGCAGACAAGAGACCCAGTACTTC
CAGTPQGRQETQYF
>TRBV12-3/TRBV12-4|TRBJ1-6|-|-
TGTGCCAGCAGCTACAGGGAGCTGGGTAATTCACCCCTCCACTTT
CASSYRELGNSPLHF
>TRBV7-8|TRBJ2-1|once|TRBD2
TGTGCCAACAGCTTAGAAGGCGGGAGCTACAATGAGCAGTTCTTC
CANSLEGGSYNEQFF
>TRBV25-1|TRBJ1-4|few|-
TGTGCCAGCAGTGATATGTTAGGTGAAAAACTGTTTTTT
CASSDMLGEKLFF
>TRBV10-1|TRBJ1-2|-|-
TGCGCCAGCAGTAACCAGTCGGGTCCCTATGGCTACACCTTC
CASSNQSGPYGYTF
>TRBV5-1|TRBJ1-2|-|-
TGCGCCAGTACCGACAGATCTGACTATGGCTACACCTTC
CASTDRSDYGYTF
>TRBV6-2/TRBV6-3|TRBJ2-5|-|-
TGTGCGACCAAAGGAGGTGGAGGGGAGACCCAGTACTTC
CATKGGGGETQYF
>TRBV12-3/TRBV12-4|TRBJ2-5|-|TRBD2
TGTGCCAGCACTGGCGGGGGGCAAGAGACCCGGTACTTC
CASTGGGQETRYF
>TRBV5-4|TRBJ1-4|-|-
TGTGCCAGCAGCTTGGGAGGCTCTGGAGCTAATGAAAAACTGTTTTTT
CASSLGGSGANEKLFF
>TRBV7-8|TRBJ2-5|-|TRBD2
TGTGCCAGCAGCTTAGCCCCTCTTACTAGCGGGAGGGAGACCCAGTACTTC
CASSLAPLTSGRETQYF
>TRBV6-2/TRBV6-3|TRBJ2-7|once|TRBD2
TGTGCCAGCAGTTACTCGAGTTTCGGGGGGGAGAAGTACTTC
CASSYSSFGGEKYF
>TRBV18|TRBJ2-1|-|-
TGTGCCAGCTCACCACCGGTCAGGACGGGAATGTTCTTC
CASSPPVRTGMFF
>TRBV3-1|TRBJ1-1|-|-
TGTGCCAGCAGCCAACACTCGACAGTCATGAACACTGAAGCTTTCTTT
CASSQHSTVMNTEAFF
>TRBV24-1|TRBJ1-1|-|TRBD1
TGTGCCACCAGTGATAGACAGGGGAACACTGAAGCTTTCTTT
CATSDRQGNTEAFF
>TRBV20-1|TRBJ2-2|few|-
TGCAGTGCTAGAGAGGCTGCCACTTACACCGGGGAGCTGTTTTTT
CSAREAATYTGELFF
>TRBV28|TRBJ2-7|-|-
TGTGCCAGCGCTCACTACGAGCAGTACTTC
CASAHYEQYF
>TRBV6-6|TRBJ2-3|-|TRBD1
TGTGCCAGCAGTCTCGGGACAGATAGCACAGATACGCAGTATTTT
CASSLGTDSTDTQYF
>TRBV5-4|TRBJ1-2|many|-
TGTGCCAGCAGCTTGGATCAATACGGGACATCCGGGGGCTACACCTTC
CASSLDQYGTSGGYTF
>TRBV6-6|TRBJ2-3|-|-
TGTGCCAGCGAGGGGTGGGACACAGATACGCAGTATTTT
CASEGWDTDTQYF
>TRBV4-1|TRBJ2-7|few|TRBD2
TGCGCCAGCAGCCAAGTCGGGGAGGGGCTCCCAAAGTACGAGCAGTACTTC
CASSQVGEGLPKYEQYF
>TRBV6-1|TRBJ1-2|-|-
TGTGCCAGCTCTTTAACAGTCCAACCTTCCTATGGCTACACCTTC
CASSLTVQPSYGYTF